This TCR beta chain was recorded in a study of siplizumab effects on memory and regulatory T cells. Study-level results: The diversity of naive T cells seemed greater than that of memory cells, and their alloresponse contribution seemed major. Assignment to unstimulated subsets succeeded for only a minor fraction of the alloreactive clones. A mean of approximately 70% of mappable alloreactive CD4+ clones were Treg-derived with siplizumab, compared with about 28% in controls.

V lost 5 bases to trimming and J lost 0 bases; unmatched junction nucleotides: 5. The CDR3 length is 16 residues. CDR1 and CDR2 from the germline V gene are SEHNR and FQNEAQ (reference sequence). Sequencing used immunoSEQ multiplex PCR; TCRdb keeps in-frame clones, though not all of them. The repertoire consists of tens of thousands of clones, with about 90% occurring once and the leading ten covering approximately 31%. On this clone itself: What it recognizes is unknown.

The V and J genes are TRBV7-9 and TRBJ2-3, with 10 bases matching TRBD2. Sequencing was carried out using CD8+ T cells sorted from blood. The receptor's source is a human donor in good health. CDR3 nucleotide sequence: TGTGCCAGCAGCGCCTCTAGCGGGGGAAGCACAGATACGCAGTATTTT. It codes for CASSASSGGSTDTQYF.